The clone carrying this T cell receptor (beta chain) has ten or more counts. Its antigen remains unknown. The time point denotes: newly diagnosed GD, antithyroid drugs for less than 3 months. RNA extracted from PBMCs served as the sequencing template. Sequencing libraries for TCR beta were prepared with iRepertoire HTBI primers and Arm-PCR of CDR3 regions. TCRdb fed the multiplex PCR reads into MiXCR, producing one record per CDR3 protein. In the table there are 300,000 to 450,000 distinct CDR3 sequences, about 16% of which are singletons. The entry originates in a study of regulatory T cells in long-lasting Graves disease. Per germline, CDR1 DFQATT and CDR2 SNEGSKA (reference sequence). This CDR3 contains 14 residues. Trimming left V 0 bases short and J 5 bases short, with 13 bases between. Points from the study as a whole: Between persistent patients, roughly 2,600 public clonotypes were shared, exceeding the 950 to 1,000 shared between new patients.

The sequencing used peripheral blood mononuclear cells (PBMCs), collected at new diagnosis, from a patient treated with antithyroid drugs. The receptor's source is a female donor with Graves disease. The chain recombines TRBV20-1 with TRBJ1-1; a possible D gene is TRBD1 (5 bases). The CDR3: CSAREGGGITEAFF. Here the CDR3 DNA reads TGCAGTGCTAGAGAGGGTGGGGGAATTACTGAAGCTTTCTTT.